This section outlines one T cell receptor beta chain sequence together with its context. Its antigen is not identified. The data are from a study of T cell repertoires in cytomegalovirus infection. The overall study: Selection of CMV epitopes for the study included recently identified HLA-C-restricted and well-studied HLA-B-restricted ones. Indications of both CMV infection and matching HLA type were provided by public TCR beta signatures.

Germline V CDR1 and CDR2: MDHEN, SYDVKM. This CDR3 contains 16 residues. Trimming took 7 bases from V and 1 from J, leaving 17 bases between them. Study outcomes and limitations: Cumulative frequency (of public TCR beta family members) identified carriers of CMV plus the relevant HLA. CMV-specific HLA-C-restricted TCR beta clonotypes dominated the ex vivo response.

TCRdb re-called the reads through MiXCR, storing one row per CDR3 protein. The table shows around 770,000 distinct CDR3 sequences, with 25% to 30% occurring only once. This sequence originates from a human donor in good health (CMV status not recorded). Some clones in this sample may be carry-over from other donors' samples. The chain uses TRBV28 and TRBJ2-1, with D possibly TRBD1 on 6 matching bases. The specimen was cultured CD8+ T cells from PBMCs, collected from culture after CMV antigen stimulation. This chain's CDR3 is CASTLLGAVSYNEQFF. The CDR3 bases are TGTGCCAGCACCCTATTGGGGGCAGTATCCTACAATGAGCAGTTCTTC.